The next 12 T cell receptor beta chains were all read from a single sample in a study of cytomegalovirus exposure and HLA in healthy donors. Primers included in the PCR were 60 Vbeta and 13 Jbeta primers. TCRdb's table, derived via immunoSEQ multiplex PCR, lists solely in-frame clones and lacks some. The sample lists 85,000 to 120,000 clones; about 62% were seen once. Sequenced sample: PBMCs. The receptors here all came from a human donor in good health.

The CDR3 region has the DNA TGTGCCAGTAGTATTTCGGGGAAAAACATTCAGTACTTC. It yields the protein CASSISGKNIQYF. The chain has TRBV19 and TRBJ2-4; D is perhaps TRBD2 (5 bases). Germline-derived CDR1 and CDR2 are LNHDA and SQIVND (reference sequence). The CDR3 consists of 13 residues. Trimming removed 3 bases from V and 4 bases from J, with 7 bases in between.

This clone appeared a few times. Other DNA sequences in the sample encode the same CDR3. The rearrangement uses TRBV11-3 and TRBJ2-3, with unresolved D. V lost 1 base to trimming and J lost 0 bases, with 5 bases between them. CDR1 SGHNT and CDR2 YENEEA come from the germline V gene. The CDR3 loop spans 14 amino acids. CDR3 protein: CASSLGGSTDTQYF. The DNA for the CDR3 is TGTGCCAGCAGCTTAGGTGGCAGCACAGATACGCAGTATTTT.

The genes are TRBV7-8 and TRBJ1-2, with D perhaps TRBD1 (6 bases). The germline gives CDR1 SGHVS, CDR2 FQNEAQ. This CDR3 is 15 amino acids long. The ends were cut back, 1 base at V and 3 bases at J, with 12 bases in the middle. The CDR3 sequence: CASSLVGGRDYGYTF. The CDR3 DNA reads TGTGCCAGCAGCTTAGTAGGGGGAAGGGACTATGGCTACACCTTC.

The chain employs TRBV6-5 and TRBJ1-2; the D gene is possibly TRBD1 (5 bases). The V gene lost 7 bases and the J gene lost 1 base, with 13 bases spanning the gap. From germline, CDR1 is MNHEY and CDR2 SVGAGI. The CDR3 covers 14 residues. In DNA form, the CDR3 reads TGTGCCAGCACCCCCTACGGGGGTAACTATGGCTACACCTTC. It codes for CASTPYGGNYGYTF.

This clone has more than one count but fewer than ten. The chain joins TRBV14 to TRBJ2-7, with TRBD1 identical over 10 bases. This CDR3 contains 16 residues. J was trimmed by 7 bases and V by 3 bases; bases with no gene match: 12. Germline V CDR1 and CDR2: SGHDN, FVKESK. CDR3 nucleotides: TGTGCCAGCAGCCACCCCGGGGGGACAGGGGATAGGGAGCAGTACTTC. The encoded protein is CASSHPGGTGDREQYF.

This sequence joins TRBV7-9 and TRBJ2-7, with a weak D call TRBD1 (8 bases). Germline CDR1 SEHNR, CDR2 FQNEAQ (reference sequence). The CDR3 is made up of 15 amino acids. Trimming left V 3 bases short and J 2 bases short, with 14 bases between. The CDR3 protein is CASSFSTGGAYEQYF. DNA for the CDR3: TGTGCCAGCAGCTTCAGTACAGGGGGGGCCTACGAGCAGTACTTC.

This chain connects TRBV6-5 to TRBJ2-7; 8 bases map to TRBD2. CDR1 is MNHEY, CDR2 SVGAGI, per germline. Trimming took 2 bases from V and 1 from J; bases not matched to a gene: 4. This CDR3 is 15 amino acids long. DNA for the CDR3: TGTGCCAGCAGTTACGGAGCGGGAGAATCCTACGAGCAGTACTTC. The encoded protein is CASSYGAGESYEQYF.

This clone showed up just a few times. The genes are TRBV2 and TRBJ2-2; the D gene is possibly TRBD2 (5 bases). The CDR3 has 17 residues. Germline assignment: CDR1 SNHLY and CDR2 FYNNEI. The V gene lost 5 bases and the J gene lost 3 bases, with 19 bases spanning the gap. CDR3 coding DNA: TGTGCCAGCAGTTTCTCGTTCTTTAGCGCTTACACCGGGGAGCTGTTTTTT. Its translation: CASSFSFFSAYTGELFF.

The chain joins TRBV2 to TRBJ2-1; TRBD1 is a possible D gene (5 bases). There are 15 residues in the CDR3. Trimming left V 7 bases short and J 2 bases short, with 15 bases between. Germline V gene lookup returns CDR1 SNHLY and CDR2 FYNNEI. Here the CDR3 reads CASTTATLTYNEQFF. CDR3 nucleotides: TGTGCCAGCACGACAGCTACTCTTACCTACAATGAGCAGTTCTTC. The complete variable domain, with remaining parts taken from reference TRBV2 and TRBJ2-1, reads EPEVTQTPSHQVTQMGQEVILRCVPISNHLYFYWYRQILGQKVEFLVSFYNNEISEKSEIFDDQFSVERPDGSNFTLKIRSTKLEDSAMYFCASTTATLTYNEQFFGPGTRLTVL.

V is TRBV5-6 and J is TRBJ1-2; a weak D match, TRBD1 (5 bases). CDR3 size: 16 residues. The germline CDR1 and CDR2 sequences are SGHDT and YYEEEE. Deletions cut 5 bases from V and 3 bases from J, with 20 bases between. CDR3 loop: CASRLGGQGYYYGYTF. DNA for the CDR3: TGTGCCAGCAGACTGGGAGGGCAGGGCTACTACTATGGCTACACCTTC. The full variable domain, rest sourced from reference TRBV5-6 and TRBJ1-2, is DAGVTQSPTHLIKTRGQQVTLRCSPKSGHDTVSWYQQALGQGPQFIFQYYEEEERQRGNFPDRFSGHQFPNYSSELNVNALLLGDSALYLCASRLGGQGYYYGYTFGSGTRLTVV.

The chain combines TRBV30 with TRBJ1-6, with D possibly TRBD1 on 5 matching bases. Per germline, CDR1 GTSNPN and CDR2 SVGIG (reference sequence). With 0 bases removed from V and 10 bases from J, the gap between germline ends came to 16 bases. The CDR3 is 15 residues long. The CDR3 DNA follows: TGTGCCTGGAGTGTAGGGGCAGGGAGGGGATCACCCCTCCACTTT. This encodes CAWSVGAGRGSPLHF.

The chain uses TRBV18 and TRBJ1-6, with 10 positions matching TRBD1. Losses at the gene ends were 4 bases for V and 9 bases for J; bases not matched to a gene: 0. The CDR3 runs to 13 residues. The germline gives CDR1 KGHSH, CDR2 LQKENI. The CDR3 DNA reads TGTGCCAGCTCACGGGACAGGGGTTCACCCCTCCACTTT. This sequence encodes CASSRDRGSPLHF.